The present T cell receptor beta chain was sequenced within a study of T cells in Graves' hyperthyroidism and ophthalmopathy. Looking at the study overall: At the time of initial diagnosis and before any treatment, peripheral blood was collected.

This clonotype was observed at least ten times. What it binds is not known. There are 13 residues in the CDR3. V lost 9 bases, J lost 4 bases, and 13 bases lay in between. CDR1 is LNHDA and CDR2 is SQIVND in the germline V gene (reference sequence). Findings and limits, study-wide: A model using 13 V-J features told ophthalmopathy apart from stable hyperthyroidism. Most thyroid clonotypes that were expanded above 0.001 also turned up in blood.

PBMCs were collected from a roughly 10 ml volume of fresh peripheral blood. Amplification yielded TCR beta CDR3 regions, with RNA transcripts as the source. An initial round of RT-PCR targeting the TCR CDR3 relied on the HTBI primer set. A single record per CDR3 protein comes from TCRdb applying MiXCR to the multiplex PCR reads. The sample lists around 350,000 distinct CDR3 sequences, 13% occurring once. The chain is built from TRBV19 and TRBJ1-5; D is ambiguous. Sequencing was done on a sample of blood. This receptor was identified in a woman aged 18-29 years with Graves' hyperthyroidism. The CDR3 here is CASSIRGNQPQHF. The CDR3 DNA reads TGTGCCAGCAGCATACGCGGTAATCAGCCCCAGCATTTT.